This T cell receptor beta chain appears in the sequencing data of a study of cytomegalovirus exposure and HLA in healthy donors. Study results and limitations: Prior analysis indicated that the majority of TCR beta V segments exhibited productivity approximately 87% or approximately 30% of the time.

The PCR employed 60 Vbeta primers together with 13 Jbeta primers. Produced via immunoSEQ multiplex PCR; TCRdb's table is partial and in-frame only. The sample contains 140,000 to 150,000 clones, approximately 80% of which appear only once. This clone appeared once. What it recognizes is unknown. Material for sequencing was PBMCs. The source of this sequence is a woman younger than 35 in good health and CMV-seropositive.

The CDR3 here is CASSFRLAGAPDYEQYF. The CDR3 DNA reads TGCGCCAGCAGCTTTAGACTAGCGGGGGCCCCGGACTACGAGCAGTACTTC. The chain is built from TRBV5-1 and TRBJ2-7, with TRBD2 identical over 12 bases. Germline CDR1 SGHRS, CDR2 YFSETQ. The length of the CDR3 is 17 residues. Trimming at V came to 2 bases and at J to 3 bases, leaving 9 bases not matched to a gene.